Listed below are T cell receptor beta chains from one sample, sequenced in a study of CD8 T cells in Susac syndrome. TCRdb reprocessed the immunoSEQ multiplex PCR reads with MiXCR, giving one entry per CDR3 protein. This sample has some 260,000 distinct CDR3 sequences, with roughly 85% found just once. Sequences were obtained from CD8+ T cells from PBMCs. The receptor source for this set is a human donor with multiple sclerosis. Both conserved end residues are part of each CDR3. The D gene is left open where the match is weak. The size entry is marked missing in some rows and otherwise reads once, few, many or a size class.

TRBV28,.,TRBD1,TRBJ2-6,CASTLDRGYSGANVLTF,TGTGCCAGCACCCTAGACAGGGGGTACTCTGGGGCCAACGTCCTGACTTTC
TRBV27,.,TRBD2,TRBJ2-1,CASSLGGVLDEQFF,TGTGCCAGCTCACTTGGGGGGGTGCTGGATGAGCAGTTCTTC
TRBV27,.,TRBD1,TRBJ1-5,CASRSGGMNQPQHF,TGTGCCAGCAGGTCAGGGGGGATGAATCAGCCCCAGCATTTT
TRBV27,.,TRBD2,TRBJ2-7,CASSRAASGPSYEQYF,TGTGCCAGCAGCAGGGCGGCTAGCGGGCCCAGCTACGAGCAGTACTTC
TRBV7-8,.,TRBD2,TRBJ2-1,CASSPKRGPSYNEQFF,TGTGCCAGCAGCCCCAAGCGGGGCCCCTCCTACAATGAGCAGTTCTTC
TRBV19,.,.,TRBJ1-1,CASTNLRGHHLGLIGAFF,TGTGCCAGTACCAATCTTCGGGGCCATCACTTAGGGCTGATAGGAGCTTTCTTT
TRBV7-9,few,.,TRBJ2-7,CASSLPGLILVQYF,TGTGCCAGCAGCTTGCCGGGGCTAATCCTGGTGCAGTACTTC
TRBV30,.,.,TRBJ1-6,CAWSADRSPILFNSPLHF,TGTGCCTGGAGCGCGGACAGATCGCCGATCCTTTTTAATTCACCCCTCCACTTT
TRBV6-5,.,.,TRBJ1-6,CASSYSGGRSSYNSPLHF,TGTGCCAGCAGTTACTCGGGCGGTAGGAGCTCCTATAATTCACCCCTCCACTTT
TRBV9,.,.,TRBJ1-2,CASSVDGEFYGYTF,TGTGCCAGCAGCGTAGACGGGGAATTCTATGGCTACACCTTC
TRBV28,.,TRBD2,TRBJ2-1,CASSLLREDEQFF,TGTGCCAGCAGTTTATTGCGGGAGGATGAGCAGTTCTTC
TRBV29-1,once,TRBD1,TRBJ2-1,CSAWGTVHNEQFF,TGCAGCGCCTGGGGGACAGTACACAATGAGCAGTTCTTC
TRBV19,.,TRBD2,TRBJ2-3,CASTPRLAGSTDTQYF,TGTGCCAGTACCCCACGACTAGCGGGGAGCACAGATACGCAGTATTTT
TRBV29-1,.,TRBD2,TRBJ2-1,CSVEGWEGPNEQFF,TGCAGCGTTGAAGGGTGGGAGGGCCCCAATGAGCAGTTCTTC
TRBV3-1,once,.,TRBJ1-5,CASSLDPGGQPQHF,TGTGCCAGCAGCCTAGACCCGGGTGGTCAGCCCCAGCATTTT
TRBV25-1,.,.,TRBJ2-7,CASSDYGRPSYEQYF,TGTGCCAGCAGTGATTATGGCAGACCCTCCTACGAGCAGTACTTC
TRBV12-3/TRBV12-4,.,TRBD2,TRBJ2-5,CASSLGTTETQYF,TGTGCCAGCAGTTTGGGGACTACAGAGACCCAGTACTTC
TRBV15,.,.,TRBJ2-7,CATSGPLYEQYF,TGTGCCACCAGCGGGCCCCTTTACGAGCAGTACTTC
TRBV20-1,.,.,TRBJ2-7,CSARRRGSSYEQYF,TGCAGTGCTCGGAGACGGGGGAGCTCCTACGAGCAGTACTTC
TRBV7-2,.,TRBD2,TRBJ2-7,CASSPPGLAGINEQYF,TGTGCCAGCAGCCCTCCGGGACTAGCGGGAATCAACGAGCAGTACTTC
TRBV28,.,.,TRBJ2-2,CASSFPMGARSSDGHGELFF,TGTGCCAGCAGTTTCCCAATGGGGGCGAGGAGTTCCGACGGACACGGGGAGCTGTTTTTT
TRBV20-1,.,.,TRBJ1-5,CSAREYRGNQPQHF,TGCAGTGCTAGAGAATATCGGGGAAATCAGCCCCAGCATTTT
TRBV29-1,.,.,TRBJ2-1,CSATLQGVPNEQFF,TGCAGCGCCACCCTCCAAGGCGTCCCCAATGAGCAGTTCTTC
TRBV9,.,TRBD1,TRBJ1-4,CASSAAGTGNEKLFF,TGTGCCAGCAGCGCAGCCGGGACAGGGAACGAAAAACTGTTTTTT
TRBV9,.,.,TRBJ2-5,CASSDGHGARETQYF,TGTGCCAGCAGCGATGGACACGGGGCGCGGGAGACCCAGTACTTC
TRBV19,.,.,TRBJ2-1,CASSMSGQFSGAHNEQFF,TGTGCCAGTAGTATGTCGGGACAGTTTAGCGGGGCCCACAATGAGCAGTTCTTC
TRBV9,.,.,TRBJ2-7,CASGDRDQYF,TGTGCCAGCGGTGACCGGGACCAGTACTTC
TRBV19,.,.,TRBJ1-1,CASSIKGRWNTEAFF,TGTGCCAGTAGTATCAAAGGTCGGTGGAACACTGAAGCTTTCTTT
TRBV4-1,.,.,TRBJ2-5,CASSQAQVAGLRETQYF,TGCGCCAGCAGCCAAGCTCAGGTTGCGGGATTGCGGGAGACCCAGTACTTC
TRBV9,.,TRBD1,TRBJ1-2,CASSVGDRGYGYTF,TGTGCCAGCAGCGTAGGGGACAGGGGATATGGCTACACCTTC
TRBV30,.,.,TRBJ1-1,CAWSPSGWTEAFF,TGTGCCTGGAGTCCATCAGGGTGGACTGAAGCTTTCTTT
TRBV30,.,.,TRBJ1-5,CAWSAQGEQPQHF,TGTGCCTGGAGCGCCCAGGGCGAGCAGCCCCAGCATTTT
TRBV28,.,.,TRBJ2-1,CASSLLVGGSEQFF,TGTGCCAGCAGTTTATTGGTGGGAGGATCTGAGCAGTTCTTC
TRBV29-1,.,.,TRBJ2-2,CSVGYPTGELFF,TGCAGCGTTGGATACCCCACCGGGGAGCTGTTTTTT
TRBV7-2,.,TRBD2,TRBJ2-1,CASSEGTSGRPPLYNEQFF,TGTGCCAGCAGCGAAGGGACTAGCGGGAGACCCCCCTTATACAATGAGCAGTTCTTC
TRBV4-2,.,.,TRBJ2-7,CASSPYSGGIDEQYF,TGTGCCAGCAGCCCCTATTCGGGCGGGATTGACGAGCAGTACTTC
TRBV6-5,.,TRBD1,TRBJ2-3,CASSYSPRGLGIGVTDTQYF,TGTGCCAGCAGTTACTCGCCCAGGGGGCTGGGAATTGGAGTCACAGATACGCAGTATTTT
TRBV5-4,few,.,TRBJ2-3,CASSLRTDTQYF,TGTGCCAGCAGCTTACGTACAGATACGCAGTATTTT
TRBV5-6,few,TRBD1,TRBJ2-3,CASSLATGGSRPQDTQYF,TGTGCCAGCAGCTTGGCGACAGGGGGTTCCCGGCCACAAGATACGCAGTATTTT
TRBV7-8,.,.,TRBJ2-7,CASSLRAAYLYEQYF,TGTGCCAGCAGTCTACGGGCAGCTTACCTCTACGAGCAGTACTTC
TRBV29-1,.,.,TRBJ1-1,CSVNQGEAFF,TGCAGCGTTAACCAGGGGGAAGCTTTCTTT
TRBV5-1,.,TRBD2,TRBJ2-2,CASSAGTNRYTGELFF,TGCGCCAGCAGCGCGGGGACTAACCGCTACACCGGGGAGCTGTTTTTT
TRBV16,.,.,TRBJ1-2,CASSRNEGVNYGYTF,TGTGCCAGCAGCCGCAATGAGGGTGTAAACTATGGCTACACCTTC
TRBV5-1,.,.,TRBJ2-2,CASSSALGGELFF,TGCGCCAGCAGCTCCGCTCTAGGCGGGGAGCTGTTTTTT
TRBV9,.,TRBD2,TRBJ2-1,CASSSGSANEQFF,TGTGCCAGCAGTAGCGGGAGTGCAAATGAGCAGTTCTTC
TRBV2,once,TRBD1,TRBJ1-2,CARGTGEYYGYTF,TGTGCCAGAGGGACAGGAGAGTACTATGGCTACACCTTC
TRBV20-1,once,.,TRBJ2-1,CSAIPSDSSYNEQFF,TGCAGTGCTATCCCCTCGGACTCATCCTACAATGAGCAGTTCTTC
TRBV4-2,.,.,TRBJ2-1,CASSQDFAPYNEQFF,TGTGCCAGCAGCCAAGATTTCGCTCCGTACAATGAGCAGTTCTTC
TRBV21-1,.,.,TRBJ2-7,CATREGYF,TGTGCCACCCGAGAAGGGTACTTC
TRBV19,.,TRBD1,TRBJ2-1,CASSIEPQGVYNEQFF,TGTGCCAGTAGTATAGAACCACAGGGGGTCTACAATGAGCAGTTCTTC
TRBV12-3/TRBV12-4,.,TRBD2,TRBJ2-1,CASSLLARENEQFF,TGTGCCAGCAGTTTACTTGCGCGGGAGAATGAGCAGTTCTTC